These 5 T cell receptor beta chains came from one sample sequenced in a study of OX40 agonist ivuxolimab in advanced cancers. Clones were sequenced by immunoSEQ multiplex PCR, and TCRdb holds only the in-frame ones, with some missing. The table includes more than 60,000 clones, approximately 84% detected once. The sequencing used CD4+ or CD8+ T cells sorted from blood, collected in a trial of the OX40 agonist ivuxolimab. Source of these receptors: an adult with an advanced solid tumor such as melanoma, head and neck, liver or kidney cancer.

V is TRBV6-1 and J is TRBJ1-2; the D is unclear. The V and J ends lost 3 bases and 3 bases respectively, with 14 bases between them. Germline V lookup: CDR1 MNHNS, CDR2 SASEGT. This CDR3 contains 15 residues. The CDR3 nucleotides are TGTGCCAGCAGTGAGGTGCAAACCACCTACTATGGCTACACCTTC. Translating gives CASSEVQTTYYGYTF.

The rearrangement uses TRBV28 and TRBJ2-3, with a weak D call TRBD1 (5 bases). The CDR3 consists of 16 residues. V lost 6 bases and J lost 2, with 18 bases in between. Per the germline V gene, CDR1 is MDHEN and CDR2 is SYDVKM. The CDR3 DNA is TGTGCCAGCAGCCCGACGAGGACAAGTTTCACAGATACGCAGTATTTT. Residues: CASSPTRTSFTDTQYF. Full variable domain (outside the CDR3, taken from reference TRBV28 and TRBJ2-3): DVKVTQSSRYLVKRTGEKVFLECVQDMDHENMFWYRQDPGLGLRLIYFSYDVKMKEKGDIPEGYSVSREKKERFSLILESASTNQTSMYLCASSPTRTSFTDTQYFGPGTRLTVL.

This chain joins TRBV7-9 and TRBJ1-1; no firm D call. This CDR3 contains 14 residues. Germline lookup yields CDR1 SEHNR and CDR2 FQNEAQ (reference sequence). V was clipped by 6 bases and J by 0 bases, with 11 bases between them. The DNA of the CDR3 is TGTGCCAGCAGGTTGGGAACATTGAACACTGAAGCTTTCTTT. Translation gives CASRLGTLNTEAFF.

The sample holds one count of this clone. The chain uses TRBV5-1 and TRBJ1-1; perhaps TRBD1 as D (5 bases). Germline CDR1 SGHRS, CDR2 YFSETQ. CDR3 length: 14 amino acids. The V gene lost 0 bases and the J gene lost 6 bases, with 12 bases spanning the gap. CDR3 nucleotide sequence: TGCGCCAGCAGCTTGGGTCGGGGGATCGCTGAAGCTTTCTTT. Translating it yields CASSLGRGIAEAFF.

J is TRBJ2-5 and V is TRBV5-4; D is possibly TRBD1 (6 bases). Trimming took 2 bases from V and 0 from J, leaving 8 bases between them. This CDR3 has 14 residues. Germline assignment: CDR1 SGHNT and CDR2 YYREEE (reference sequence). CDR3 coding DNA: TGTGCCAGCAGCTTAGGACAGAACCAAGAGACCCAGTACTTC. Protein sequence: CASSLGQNQETQYF.